This TCR beta chain was observed in a study of CD8 T cell repertoires and HIV-1 epitope variants. This clone is labeled medium-sized. Antigen specificity is unknown. The table came from immunoSEQ multiplex PCR; TCRdb's copy has only in-frame clones and leaves some out. The table records several thousand clones, about 65% of them present only once. CDR1 is SGHAT and CDR2 is FQNNGV in the germline V gene. V was shortened by 3 bases and J by 0 bases, with 15 bases between the two germline ends. This CDR3 contains 17 residues. The sample comprised cultured CD8+ T cells derived from PBMCs. This rearrangement joins TRBV11-2 to TRBJ1-3; D perhaps matches TRBD1 (5 bases). This TCR derives from a male donor with HIV. The CDR3 nucleotides read TGTGCCAGCAGCTTCCCCTCGCAGGGTAACTCTGGAAACACCATATATTTT. Translating gives CASSFPSQGNSGNTIYF.